A single sample gave rise to the 27 T cell receptor beta chains below, sequenced in a study of neoadjuvant anti-PD-1 for oral cavity cancer. Repertoires were generated with immunoSEQ multiplex PCR, while TCRdb's copy carries only in-frame clones and drops some. In the table there are roughly 23,000 clones, around 43% of which are singletons. Time point given: after neoadjuvant nivolumab, at surgical resection. This specimen consisted of tumor tissue, obtained after nivolumab (anti-PD-1) treatment. All receptors derive from a person between 35 and 79 years old with oral cavity squamous cell carcinoma.

The chain has TRBV19 and TRBJ1-5, with D unclear. The CDR3 is 14 residues long. The germline gives CDR1 LNHDA, CDR2 SQIVND (reference sequence). V was cut by 5 bases and J by 0 bases, with 8 bases left in between. CDR3 protein: CASSFVDSNQPQHF. CDR3 sequence (DNA): TGTGCCAGTAGTTTCGTTGATAGCAATCAGCCCCAGCATTTT.

The J gene is TRBJ2-5, the V gene TRBV5-1; 9 bases agree with TRBD2. The CDR3 is made up of 14 amino acids. V shed 5 bases, J shed 5 bases, and the junction held 7 bases outside the gene matches. Germline loops: CDR1 SGHRS, CDR2 YFSETQ. CDR3 region: CASRPGLAGETQYF. Written as DNA, the CDR3 is TGCGCCAGCAGACCGGGACTAGCAGGGGAGACCCAGTACTTC.

V and J are TRBV11-2 and TRBJ1-1; D call uncertain. From germline, CDR1 is SGHAT and CDR2 FQNNGV. The V end lost 3 bases, the J end lost 3 bases, and 14 bases lay between the germline ends. The CDR3 is 15 amino acids. CDR3 DNA: TGTGCCAGCAGCTTGGTAGTACAGCAAGACACTGAAGCTTTCTTT. It encodes CASSLVVQQDTEAFF.

This clone has only a few counts. This rearrangement joins TRBV30 to TRBJ1-6, with 9 positions matching TRBD1. V trimming: 2 bases; J trimming: 3 bases; junction bases outside the gene matches: 8. The germline V gene has CDR1 GTSNPN and CDR2 SVGIG (reference sequence). The CDR3 has 17 residues. The DNA of the CDR3 is TGTGCCTGGAGTCCGGCGACAGGGGGGAGCTATAATTCACCCCTCCACTTT. Protein sequence: CAWSPATGGSYNSPLHF.

This rearrangement joins TRBV5-1 to TRBJ2-7, with 11 bases identical to TRBD1. The J segment lost 2 bases and the V segment lost 2 bases, leaving 3 bases of the junction unmatched. This CDR3 has 15 amino acids. CDR1 and CDR2 from the germline V gene are SGHRS and YFSETQ. CDR3 in amino acids: CASSFGQGATYEQYF. The CDR3 DNA sequence: TGCGCCAGCAGCTTCGGACAGGGGGCCACCTACGAGCAGTACTTC.

This clone was seen repeatedly, ten times or more. V is TRBV15 and J is TRBJ2-3, with D possibly being TRBD1 or TRBD2 (6 bases each). CDR1 and CDR2 (germline): LNHNV, YYDKDF (reference sequence). V shed 0 bases and J shed 8 bases, with 15 bases lying between them. The CDR3 sequence is 15 residues long. CDR3 DNA: TGTGCCACCAGCAGAGAATACGGGGGCCGGGTTACGCAGTATTTT. It is translated as CATSREYGGRVTQYF.

The rearrangement joins TRBV7-2 to TRBJ2-7, with 8 bases matching TRBD1. Germline CDR1 reads SGHTA; CDR2 reads FQGNSA. With 6 bases clipped from V and 3 bases from J, the junction kept 10 bases outside the gene matches. This CDR3 region has 15 residues. The CDR3 sequence: CASRDGQGVGYEQYF. CDR3 nucleotide sequence: TGTGCCAGCAGGGACGGACAGGGAGTAGGCTACGAGCAGTACTTC.

J is TRBJ1-1 and V is TRBV5-1; weak D call: TRBD1 (5 bases). V lost 5 bases, J lost 4 bases, and 24 bases lay in between. CDR3 length: 17 amino acids. The germline gives CDR1 SGHRS, CDR2 YFSETQ. The CDR3 loop reads CASSLLLGLPGGTEAFF. Here the CDR3 DNA reads TGCGCCAGCAGTTTGTTATTAGGACTCCCTGGGGGCACTGAAGCTTTCTTT.

This chain connects TRBV4-2 to TRBJ1-1; TRBD1 might be the D (5 bases). The length of the CDR3 is 13 residues. Per the germline V gene, CDR1 is LGHNA and CDR2 is YNFKEQ. V dropped 0 bases and J dropped 3 bases, with 5 bases sitting between them. The CDR3 loop is CASSQDRDTEAFF. In DNA form, the CDR3 reads TGTGCCAGCAGCCAAGACAGGGACACTGAAGCTTTCTTT.

This clone showed up just a few times. The chain combines TRBV6-5 with TRBJ2-7; weak D call: TRBD2 (6 bases). V was pared by 4 bases and J by 3 bases, with 16 bases between. The CDR3 consists of 15 residues. CDR1 is MNHEY and CDR2 is SVGAGI in the germline V gene. The CDR3 spells CASSFGRRLVYEQYF. DNA of the CDR3: TGTGCCAGCAGTTTTGGCCGCAGACTAGTCTACGAGCAGTACTTC.

There are many counts of this clone. The gene calls are TRBV5-1 and TRBJ1-4, with TRBD1 matching 9 bases. The CDR3 sequence is 14 residues long. Trimming at V came to 4 bases and at J to 7 bases, leaving 5 bases not matched to a gene. Germline values: CDR1 SGHRS, CDR2 YFSETQ. The CDR3, as DNA: TGCGCCAGCAGCACCGGGACAGGGTCTGAAAAACTGTTTTTT. Its translation is CASSTGTGSEKLFF. The full variable domain, completed using reference TRBV5-1 and TRBJ1-4, is KAGVTQTPRYLIKTRGQQVTLSCSPISGHRSVSWYQQTPGQGLQFLFEYFSETQRNKGNFPGRFSGRQFSNSRSEMNVSTLELGDSALYLCASSTGTGSEKLFFGSGTQLSVL.

This rearrangement joins TRBV6-1 to TRBJ2-3, with a possible D match to TRBD1 (6 bases). Between the trimmed V and J ends, which lost 4 bases and 2 bases, there was a span of 16 bases. Germline V CDR1 and CDR2: MNHNS, SASEGT. The CDR3 is 16 residues long. Written as DNA, the CDR3 is TGTGCCAGCAGTGCCCGGGACAACACCTTCACAGATACGCAGTATTTT. Translated: CASSARDNTFTDTQYF.

This chain links TRBV6-5 with TRBJ1-4; tentative D call: TRBD1 (5 bases). CDR1 is MNHEY and CDR2 is SVGAGI in the germline V gene. The CDR3 covers 14 residues. The V end lost 6 bases, the J end lost 3 bases, and 11 bases lay between the germline ends. DNA for the CDR3: TGTGCCAGCAGCCACAAGGGACCTAATGAAAAACTGTTTTTT. Translated: CASSHKGPNEKLFF.

CDR3 residues: CASSPRHNQETQYF. CDR3 DNA sequence: TGTGCCAGCAGCCCGCGACATAACCAAGAGACCCAGTACTTC. The genes are TRBV7-8 and TRBJ2-5; D is uncertain. The germline V gene has CDR1 SGHVS and CDR2 FQNEAQ. CDR3 length equals 14 residues. The germline V and J ends were trimmed by 5 bases and 0 bases, with 10 bases remaining between them.

This clone was counted a few times. The chain links TRBV11-1 to TRBJ1-2; TRBD1 matches 9 bases. The ends lost 5 bases at V and 2 bases at J; junction bases unmatched: 9. The CDR3 runs 16 residues. Per the germline V gene, CDR1 is SGHAT and CDR2 is FQDESV (reference sequence). CDR3 coding DNA: TGTGCCAGCAGCCAACTTGCGGGACAGGGAAACTATGGCTACACCTTC. Its translation: CASSQLAGQGNYGYTF.

The rearrangement joins TRBV7-6 to TRBJ2-2; 11 nucleotides agree with TRBD2. Germline V gene data show CDR1 as SGHVS and CDR2 as FNYEAQ. This CDR3 has 17 amino acids. J gave up 1 base and V 3 bases, and 4 bases lay outside the gene matches. The CDR3 spells CASSLPSGGLNTGELFF. The CDR3 region has the DNA TGTGCCAGCAGCTTGCCTAGCGGGGGGTTGAACACCGGGGAGCTGTTTTTT.

The V and J genes are TRBV2 and TRBJ2-3, with 7 nucleotides matching TRBD1. CDR1 is SNHLY, CDR2 FYNNEI, per germline. CDR3 length: 17 residues. V shed 5 bases and J 1 base; nucleotides not matched to a gene: 12. The CDR3 coding sequence is TGTGCCAGCAGTTGGCAGACAGGGACGAGTGGCACAGATACGCAGTATTTT. Protein product: CASSWQTGTSGTDTQYF.

The sample holds a few counts of this clone. This chain joins TRBV12-5 and TRBJ2-3; D could derive from TRBD1 or TRBD2 (6 bases each). Trimming pared 0 bases from V and 6 bases from J, leaving 16 bases between. CDR3 length: 16 residues. Per germline, CDR1 LGHNT and CDR2 FRNRAP. CDR3 nucleotides: TGTGCTAGTGGTTTGGTACCAGGGTTCGGGGGCGATACGCAGTATTTT. This sequence encodes CASGLVPGFGGDTQYF.

The V and J genes are TRBV7-9 and TRBJ2-2; D remains unclear. Germline V gene sequence: CDR1 SEHNR, CDR2 FQNEAQ (reference sequence). V lost 5 bases and J lost 0, with 13 bases in between. The CDR3 has 16 residues. The CDR3 here is CASSHMSGPNTGELFF. The CDR3 DNA is TGTGCCAGCAGCCACATGAGTGGCCCGAACACCGGGGAGCTGTTTTTT.

The chain links TRBV11-1 to TRBJ1-3; D gene ambiguous. The V gene's germline CDR1 is SGHAT and CDR2 FQDESV (reference sequence). The CDR3 consists of 15 residues. Trimming took 2 bases from V and 2 from J, leaving 10 bases between them. The chain's CDR3 is CASSLIGYPGNTIYF. CDR3 DNA sequence: TGTGCCAGCAGCTTAATCGGGTACCCTGGAAACACCATATATTTT.

The chain combines TRBV5-4 with TRBJ1-4; 8 bases are shared with TRBD1. Trimming took 3 bases from V and 11 from J; bases not matched to a gene: 6. Germline loops: CDR1 SGHNT, CDR2 YYREEE (reference sequence). The CDR3 loop spans 13 amino acids. CDR3 in amino acids: CASSSKDRAKLFF. CDR3 DNA: TGTGCCAGCAGCTCAAAGGACAGGGCTAAACTGTTTTTT.

This clone was found a few times. The rearrangement joins TRBV4-3 to TRBJ1-2, with D unresolved. V lost 0 bases, J lost 1 base, and 9 bases lay in between. This CDR3 is 15 amino acids long. In germline, CDR1 is LGHNA, CDR2 YSLEER. CDR3 in amino acids: CASSQELPSNYGYTF. The CDR3 nucleotides are TGCGCCAGCAGCCAAGAATTACCCAGTAACTATGGCTACACCTTC.

The gene calls are TRBV2 and TRBJ2-1; TRBD1 is a possible D gene (5 bases). Germline V gene lookup returns CDR1 SNHLY and CDR2 FYNNEI. Trimming stripped 2 bases from V and 4 bases from J, with 9 bases between. The CDR3 contains 14 residues. The CDR3 bases are TGTGCCAGCAGTGAACAGGGAACTTACAATGAGCAGTTCTTC. This encodes CASSEQGTYNEQFF.

This rearrangement joins TRBV28 to TRBJ2-5; D is uncertain. The V end was cut by 10 bases, the J end by 3 bases, with 15 bases between. This CDR3 contains 13 residues. CDR1 and CDR2 (germline): MDHEN, SYDVKM. As DNA, the CDR3 is TGTGCCACCCAAGACCGCCAAGAAGAGACCCAGTACTTC. Its protein product is CATQDRQEETQYF.

This clone came up a few times. This chain joins TRBV4-3 and TRBJ2-2; maybe TRBD1 (6 bases). The V and J ends lost 5 bases and 6 bases respectively, with 19 bases between them. The germline CDR1 and CDR2 sequences are LGHNA and YSLEER. The CDR3 is 16 residues long. CDR3 protein: CASSGVRGNPSGELFF. CDR3 DNA sequence: TGCGCCAGCAGCGGGGTTAGGGGGAATCCATCCGGGGAGCTGTTTTTT.

The chain has TRBV19 and TRBJ1-5, with unresolved D. The CDR3 covers 15 residues. V was clipped by 3 bases and J by 2 bases, with 11 bases between them. The germline V gene has CDR1 LNHDA and CDR2 SQIVND (reference sequence). The CDR3 sequence is CASSIPTRGNQPQHF. CDR3 coding DNA: TGTGCCAGTAGTATCCCCACACGGGGCAATCAGCCCCAGCATTTT.

This clone came up once. The CDR3 spells CASSYSGRGLYEQYF. CDR3 DNA sequence: TGTGCCAGCAGTTACTCTGGCAGGGGGCTCTACGAGCAGTACTTC. This chain links TRBV6-5 with TRBJ2-7; 8 nucleotides agree with TRBD1. J gave up 3 bases and V 0 bases, and 4 bases lay outside the gene matches. In germline, CDR1 is MNHEY, CDR2 SVGAGI. The length of the CDR3 is 15 residues.